This T cell receptor beta chain came from a study of blood T cell repertoires in COVID-19. Study background: Acute and convalescent COVID-19 samples came from the United States, Italy and Spain. From T cells, B-cell-depleted T cells, or PBMCs came the material, which was cDNA or gDNA.

In the original workflow: Using reference gene primer amplification, nucleated cell counts were estimated. This table comes from immunoSEQ multiplex PCR, and its TCRdb copy is limited to in-frame clones, with some not included. That table furnishes V, J and clone size, whereas the DNA furnished D and trimming. The sample shows 58,000 or so clones, about 74% of them seen only once. The clonotype originates from a woman older than 75 with acute or convalescent COVID-19. Sample: peripheral blood.

The chain's CDR3 is CASSPSDRNYGYTF. CDR3 DNA sequence: TGTGCCAGCAGCCCCTCAGACAGGAACTATGGCTACACCTTC. The chain recombines TRBV11-2 with TRBJ1-2; D is perhaps TRBD1 (6 bases). V shed 5 bases and J shed 2 bases, with 12 bases lying between them. Germline CDR1 is SGHAT and CDR2 is FQNNGV. The CDR3 extends over 14 amino acids.